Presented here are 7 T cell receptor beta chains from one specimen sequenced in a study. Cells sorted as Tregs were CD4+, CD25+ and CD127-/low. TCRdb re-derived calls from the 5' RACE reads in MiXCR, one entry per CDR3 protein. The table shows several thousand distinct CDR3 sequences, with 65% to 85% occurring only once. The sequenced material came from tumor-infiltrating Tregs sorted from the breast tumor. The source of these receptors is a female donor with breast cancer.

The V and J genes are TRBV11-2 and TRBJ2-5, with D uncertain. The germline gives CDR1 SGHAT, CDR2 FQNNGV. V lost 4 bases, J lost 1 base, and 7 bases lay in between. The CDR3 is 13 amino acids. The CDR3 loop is CASSYGAQETQYF. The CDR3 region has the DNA TGTGCCAGCAGCTACGGAGCCCAAGAGACCCAGTACTTC.

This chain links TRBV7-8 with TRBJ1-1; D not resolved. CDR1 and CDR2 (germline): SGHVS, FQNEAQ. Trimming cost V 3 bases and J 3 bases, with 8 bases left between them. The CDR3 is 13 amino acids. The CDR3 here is CASSFARDTEAFF. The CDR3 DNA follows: TGTGCCAGCAGCTTTGCTCGAGACACTGAAGCTTTCTTT.

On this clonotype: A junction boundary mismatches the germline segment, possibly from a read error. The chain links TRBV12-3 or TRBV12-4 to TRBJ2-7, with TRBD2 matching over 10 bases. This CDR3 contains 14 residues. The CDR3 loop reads CASSSSGSSYEQYF. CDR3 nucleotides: TGTGCCAGTAGTTCTAGCGGGAGCTCCTACGAGCAGTACTTC.

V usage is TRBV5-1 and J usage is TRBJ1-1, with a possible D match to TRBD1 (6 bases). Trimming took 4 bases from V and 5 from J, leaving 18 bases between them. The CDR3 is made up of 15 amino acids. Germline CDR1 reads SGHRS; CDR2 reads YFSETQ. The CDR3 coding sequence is TGCGCCAGCAGCCGCGGCGCAGGGGATGGTACTGAAGCTTTCTTT. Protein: CASSRGAGDGTEAFF.

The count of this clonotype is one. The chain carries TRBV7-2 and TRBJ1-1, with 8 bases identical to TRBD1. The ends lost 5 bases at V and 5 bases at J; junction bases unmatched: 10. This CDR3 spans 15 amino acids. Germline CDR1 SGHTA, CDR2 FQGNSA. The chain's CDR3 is CASSARQGIRTEAFF. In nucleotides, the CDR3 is TGTGCCAGCAGCGCCCGACAGGGGATAAGGACTGAAGCTTTCTTT.

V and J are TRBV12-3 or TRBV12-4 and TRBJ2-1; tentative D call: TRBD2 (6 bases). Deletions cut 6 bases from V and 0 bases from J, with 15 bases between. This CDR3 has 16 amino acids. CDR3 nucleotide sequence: TGTGCCAGCAGCCAAAGGATCGGGAGCTCCTACAATGAGCAGTTCTTC. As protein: CASSQRIGSSYNEQFF.

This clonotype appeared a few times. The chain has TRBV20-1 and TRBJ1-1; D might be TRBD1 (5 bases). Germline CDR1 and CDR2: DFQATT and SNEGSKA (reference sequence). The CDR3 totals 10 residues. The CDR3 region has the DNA TGCGCGGGGCGGCACACTGAAGCTTTCTTT. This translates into CAGRHTEAFF.